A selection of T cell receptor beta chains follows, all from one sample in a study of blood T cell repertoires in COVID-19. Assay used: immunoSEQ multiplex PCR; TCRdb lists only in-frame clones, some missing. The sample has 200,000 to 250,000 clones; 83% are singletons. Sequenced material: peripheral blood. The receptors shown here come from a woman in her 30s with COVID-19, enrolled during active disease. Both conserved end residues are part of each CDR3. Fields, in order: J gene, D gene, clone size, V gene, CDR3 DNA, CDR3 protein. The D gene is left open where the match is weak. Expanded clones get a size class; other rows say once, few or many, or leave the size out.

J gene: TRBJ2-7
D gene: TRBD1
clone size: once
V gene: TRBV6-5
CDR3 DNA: TGTGCCAGCAGGGGACAGCCGTCCTACGAGCAGTACTTC
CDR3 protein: CASRGQPSYEQYF

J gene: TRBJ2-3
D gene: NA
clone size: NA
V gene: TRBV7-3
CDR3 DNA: TGTGCCAGCAGCTTATCCCGGGTGACAGATACGCAGTATTTT
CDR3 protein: CASSLSRVTDTQYF

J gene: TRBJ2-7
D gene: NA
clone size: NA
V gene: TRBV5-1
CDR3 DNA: TGCGCCAGCAGCTTGTCGGGAATTACTTACGAGCAGTACTTC
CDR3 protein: CASSLSGITYEQYF

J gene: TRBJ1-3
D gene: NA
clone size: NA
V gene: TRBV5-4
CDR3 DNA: TGTGCCAGCAGCCAGGACATGAGCTCTGGAAACACCATATATTTT
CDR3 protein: CASSQDMSSGNTIYF

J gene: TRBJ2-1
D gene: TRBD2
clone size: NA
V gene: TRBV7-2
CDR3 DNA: TGTGCCAGCAGCTACACTAGCGGGGGATACAATGAGCAGTTCTTC
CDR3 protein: CASSYTSGGYNEQFF

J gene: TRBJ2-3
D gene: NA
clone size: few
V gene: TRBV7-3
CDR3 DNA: TGTGCCAGCAGCTTGGACAGCATATCCACAGATACGCAGTATTTT
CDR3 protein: CASSLDSISTDTQYF

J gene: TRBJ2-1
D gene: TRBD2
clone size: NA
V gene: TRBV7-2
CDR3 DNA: TGTGCCAGCAGCTTAATCACTAGCGGCTACAATGAGCAGTTCTTC
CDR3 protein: CASSLITSGYNEQFF

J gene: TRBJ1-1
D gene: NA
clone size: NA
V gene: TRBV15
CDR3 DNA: TGTGCCACCAGCAGAGCGCAGGGTGGAGACACTGAAGCTTTCTTT
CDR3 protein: CATSRAQGGDTEAFF

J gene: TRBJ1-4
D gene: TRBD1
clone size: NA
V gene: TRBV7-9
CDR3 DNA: TGTGCCAGCAGCCACGCCAGGGGGCGGCCTAATGAAAAACTGTTTTTT
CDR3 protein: CASSHARGRPNEKLFF

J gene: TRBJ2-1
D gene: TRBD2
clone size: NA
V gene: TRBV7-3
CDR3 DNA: TGTGCCAGCAGCCTCCTTAGCGGGAGCTCCTACAATGAGCAGTTCTTC
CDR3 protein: CASSLLSGSSYNEQFF

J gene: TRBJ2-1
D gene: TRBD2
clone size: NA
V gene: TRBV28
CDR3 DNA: TGTGCCAGCAGTAGAGGACTAGCGAAGAACAATGAGCAGTTCTTC
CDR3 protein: CASSRGLAKNNEQFF

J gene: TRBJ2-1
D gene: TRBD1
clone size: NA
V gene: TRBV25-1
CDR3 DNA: TGTGCCAGCAGTGAAATAGGGACAGGGCGGCACAATGAGCAGTTCTTC
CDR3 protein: CASSEIGTGRHNEQFF

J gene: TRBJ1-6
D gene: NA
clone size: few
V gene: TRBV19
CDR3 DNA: TGTGCCAGTAGCGACACCCCAAATTCACCCCTCCACTTT
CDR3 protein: CASSDTPNSPLHF

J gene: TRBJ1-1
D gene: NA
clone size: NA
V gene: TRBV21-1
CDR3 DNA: TGTGCCAGCACCCGGACAGTTTGGAACACTGAAGCTTTCTTT
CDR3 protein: CASTRTVWNTEAFF

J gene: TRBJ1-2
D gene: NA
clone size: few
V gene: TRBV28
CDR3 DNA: TGTGCCAGCAGTCTAGGGAGTAACTATGGCTACACCTTC
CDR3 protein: CASSLGSNYGYTF

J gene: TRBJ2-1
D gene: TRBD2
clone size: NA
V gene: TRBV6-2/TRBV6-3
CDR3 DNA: TGTGCCAGCAGTTACTCGAGGACTAGCGGGGTGTGGTTGCAGTTCTTC
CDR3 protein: CASSYSRTSGVWLQFF

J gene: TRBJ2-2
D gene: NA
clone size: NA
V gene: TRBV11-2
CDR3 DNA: TGTGCCAGCAGCTTTTATGCGGGAAATACCGGGGAGCTGTTTTTT
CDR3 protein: CASSFYAGNTGELFF

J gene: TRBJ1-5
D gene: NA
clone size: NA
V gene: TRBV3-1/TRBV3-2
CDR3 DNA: TGTGCCAGCAGCCCCTATGGCCCCGAGCGCCAGCCCCAGCATTTT
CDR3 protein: CASSPYGPERQPQHF

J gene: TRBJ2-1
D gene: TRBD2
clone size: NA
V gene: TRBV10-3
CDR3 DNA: TGTGCCACCAGTAAGGGGCCTAGCGGGGACAATGAGCAGTTCTTC
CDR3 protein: CATSKGPSGDNEQFF

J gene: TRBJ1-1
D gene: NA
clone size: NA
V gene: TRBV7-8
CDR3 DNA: TGTGCCAGCAGCCGAGGGGGGGGGTACGCTGAAGCTTTCTTT
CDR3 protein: CASSRGGGYAEAFF

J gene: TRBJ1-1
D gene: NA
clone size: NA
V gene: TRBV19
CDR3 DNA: TGTGCCAGTAGTATAGGGGGGGTCCGGAACACTGAAGCTTTCTTT
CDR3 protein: CASSIGGVRNTEAFF

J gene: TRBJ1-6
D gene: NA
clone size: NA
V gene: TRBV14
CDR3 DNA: TGTGCCAGCAGCCAGGCTCTGAATTCACCCCTCCACTTT
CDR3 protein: CASSQALNSPLHF

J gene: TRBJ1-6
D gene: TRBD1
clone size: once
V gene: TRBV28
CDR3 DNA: TGTGCCAGCGGAGGGACAGTTTATAATTCACCCCTCCACTTT
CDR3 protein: CASGGTVYNSPLHF

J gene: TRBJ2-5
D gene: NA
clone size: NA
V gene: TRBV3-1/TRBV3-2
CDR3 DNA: TGTGCCAGCAGCCAAGACTGGCGGGGCCAAGAGACCCAGTACTTC
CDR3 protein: CASSQDWRGQETQYF

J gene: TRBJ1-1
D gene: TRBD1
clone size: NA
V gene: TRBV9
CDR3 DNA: TGTGCCAGCAGCGAGGGGGCGGGTACTGAAGCTTTCTTT
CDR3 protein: CASSEGAGTEAFF

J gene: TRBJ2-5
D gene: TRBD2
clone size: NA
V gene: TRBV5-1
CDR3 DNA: TGCGCCAGCAGCTTGGTCCTAGCGGGAGGTGAAGAGACCCAGTACTTC
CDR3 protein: CASSLVLAGGEETQYF

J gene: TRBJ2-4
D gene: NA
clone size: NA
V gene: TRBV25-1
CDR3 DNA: TGTGCCAGCAGTGAAAAGGGCAGGGCGTCAAAAAACATTCAGTACTTC
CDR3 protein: CASSEKGRASKNIQYF

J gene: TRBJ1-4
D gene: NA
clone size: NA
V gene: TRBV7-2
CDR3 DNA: TGTGCCAGCAGCTTAATGGGCAGGGATAATGAAAAACTGTTTTTT
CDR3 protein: CASSLMGRDNEKLFF

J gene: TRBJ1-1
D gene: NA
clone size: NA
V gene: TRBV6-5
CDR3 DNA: TGTGCCAGCAGCCGGGGGAACACTGAAGCTTTCTTT
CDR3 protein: CASSRGNTEAFF

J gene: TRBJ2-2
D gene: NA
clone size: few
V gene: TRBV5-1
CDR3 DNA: TGCGCCAGCAGCTTGGATGGCAGGGCCGGGGAGCTGTTTTTT
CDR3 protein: CASSLDGRAGELFF

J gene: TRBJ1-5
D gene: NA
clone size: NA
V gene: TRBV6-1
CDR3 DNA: TGTGCCAGCAGTGATTTCACACATAGCAATCAGCCCCAGCATTTT
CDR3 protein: CASSDFTHSNQPQHF

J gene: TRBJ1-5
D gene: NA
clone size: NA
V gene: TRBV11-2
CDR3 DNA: TGTGCCAGCAGCTTAGGGCGGGGAAGGGGCAATCAGCCCCAGCATTTT
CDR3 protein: CASSLGRGRGNQPQHF

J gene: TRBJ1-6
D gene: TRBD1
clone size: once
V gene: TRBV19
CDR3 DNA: TGTGCCAGTAGTCCCTCTGGGACAGAATATTCACCCCTCCACTTT
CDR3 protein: CASSPSGTEYSPLHF

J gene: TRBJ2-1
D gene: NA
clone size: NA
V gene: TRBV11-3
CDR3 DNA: TGTGCCAGCAGCTTGGGGGTCGGGCTAGCGACCTACAATGAGCAGTTCTTC
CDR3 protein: CASSLGVGLATYNEQFF

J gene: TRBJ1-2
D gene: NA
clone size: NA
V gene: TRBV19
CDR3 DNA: TGTGCCAGTAGTATGGGCAGGATTATGTCAAGCTATGGCTACACCTTC
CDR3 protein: CASSMGRIMSSYGYTF

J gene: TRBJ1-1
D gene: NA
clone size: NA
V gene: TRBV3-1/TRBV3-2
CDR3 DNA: TGTGCCAGCAGCCAAGTGCAGGGTAGGAACACTGAAGCTTTCTTT
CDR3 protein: CASSQVQGRNTEAFF

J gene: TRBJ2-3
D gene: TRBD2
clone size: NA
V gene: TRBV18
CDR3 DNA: TGTGCCAGCTCACCACCCGGACTAGCGGCCGGCCTGGATACGCAGTATTTT
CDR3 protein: CASSPPGLAAGLDTQYF

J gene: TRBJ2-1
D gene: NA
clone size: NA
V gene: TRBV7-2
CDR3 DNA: TGTGCCAGCAGCTTCGCAGCGAGATACAATGAGCAGTTCTTC
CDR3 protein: CASSFAARYNEQFF

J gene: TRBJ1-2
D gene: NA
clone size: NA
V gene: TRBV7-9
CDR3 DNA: TGTGCCAGCAGCTTAGATGGGAGAAACTATGGCTACACCTTC
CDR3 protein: CASSLDGRNYGYTF

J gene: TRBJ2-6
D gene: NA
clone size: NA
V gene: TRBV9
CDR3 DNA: TGTGCCAGCAGCGTAGCTGGGAGCTCTGGGGCCAACGTCCTGACTTTC
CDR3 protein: CASSVAGSSGANVLTF

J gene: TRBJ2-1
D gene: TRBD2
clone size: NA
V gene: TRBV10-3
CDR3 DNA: TGTGCCATCAGGGGGACTAGCGGGAATCCAAGCTCCTACAATGAGCAGTTCTTC
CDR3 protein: CAIRGTSGNPSSYNEQFF

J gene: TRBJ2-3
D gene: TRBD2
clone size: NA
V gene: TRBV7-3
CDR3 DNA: TGTGCCAGCAGCTTAGGTCTAGCGGGTGCAGCAGATACGCAGTATTTT
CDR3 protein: CASSLGLAGAADTQYF

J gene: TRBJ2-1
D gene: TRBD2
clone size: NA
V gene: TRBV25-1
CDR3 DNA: TGTGCCAGTAGCGGGAACGCCTACAATGAGCAGTTCTTC
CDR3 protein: CASSGNAYNEQFF

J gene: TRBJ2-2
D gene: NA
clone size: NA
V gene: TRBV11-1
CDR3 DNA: TGTGCCAGCAGCTTAGTCAGGACCGGGGAGCTGTTTTTT
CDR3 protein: CASSLVRTGELFF

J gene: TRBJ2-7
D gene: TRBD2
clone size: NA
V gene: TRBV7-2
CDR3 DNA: TGTGCCAGCAGCTACAGCGGGGGCACCTCCTACGAGCAGTACTTC
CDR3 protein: CASSYSGGTSYEQYF

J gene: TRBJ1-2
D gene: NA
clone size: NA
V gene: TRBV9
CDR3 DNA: TGTGCCAGCAGCGCTACAGGTGCTTATAACTATGGCTACACCTTC
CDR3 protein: CASSATGAYNYGYTF

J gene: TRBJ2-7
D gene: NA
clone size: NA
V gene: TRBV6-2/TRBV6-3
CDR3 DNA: TGTGCCAGCAGCCGCCTTACTAGCATCTACAGCTACGAGCAGTACTTC
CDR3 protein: CASSRLTSIYSYEQYF

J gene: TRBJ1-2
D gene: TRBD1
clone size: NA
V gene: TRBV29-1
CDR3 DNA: TGCAGCGTTCGGACAGGGAACGGCGGCTACACCTTC
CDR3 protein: CSVRTGNGGYTF

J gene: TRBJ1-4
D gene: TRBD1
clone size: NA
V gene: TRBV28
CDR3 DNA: TGTGCCAGCAGTCATTTGGGACAGCTAAATGAAAAACTGTTTTTT
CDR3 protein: CASSHLGQLNEKLFF

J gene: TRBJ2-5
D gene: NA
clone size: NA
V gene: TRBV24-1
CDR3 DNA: TGTGCCACCAGTCGCTCGGCGGGGCTAGGGGAGACCCAGTACTTC
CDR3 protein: CATSRSAGLGETQYF

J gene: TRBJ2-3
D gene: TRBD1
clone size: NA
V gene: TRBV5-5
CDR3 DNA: TGTGCCAACCGACAGGGGCCCCTTAGCACAGATACGCAGTATTTT
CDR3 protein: CANRQGPLSTDTQYF

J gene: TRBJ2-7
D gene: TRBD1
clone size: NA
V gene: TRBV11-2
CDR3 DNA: TGTGCCAGCAGCTTTAGTCCGGGACAGGGTTTTCACGAGCAGTACTTC
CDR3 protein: CASSFSPGQGFHEQYF